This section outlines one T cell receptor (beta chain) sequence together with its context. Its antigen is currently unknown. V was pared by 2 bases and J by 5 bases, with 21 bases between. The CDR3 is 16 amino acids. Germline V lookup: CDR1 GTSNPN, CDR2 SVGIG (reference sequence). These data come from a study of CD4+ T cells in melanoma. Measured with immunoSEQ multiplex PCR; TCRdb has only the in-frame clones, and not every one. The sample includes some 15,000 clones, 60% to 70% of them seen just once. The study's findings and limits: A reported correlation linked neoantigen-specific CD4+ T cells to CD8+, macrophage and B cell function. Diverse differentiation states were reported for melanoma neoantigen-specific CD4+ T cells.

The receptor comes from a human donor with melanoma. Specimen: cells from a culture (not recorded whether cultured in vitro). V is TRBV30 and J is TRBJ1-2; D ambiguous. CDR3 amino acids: CAWSRPQAEATYGYTF. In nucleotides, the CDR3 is TGTGCCTGGAGTCGGCCCCAGGCCGAGGCGACGTATGGCTACACCTTC.